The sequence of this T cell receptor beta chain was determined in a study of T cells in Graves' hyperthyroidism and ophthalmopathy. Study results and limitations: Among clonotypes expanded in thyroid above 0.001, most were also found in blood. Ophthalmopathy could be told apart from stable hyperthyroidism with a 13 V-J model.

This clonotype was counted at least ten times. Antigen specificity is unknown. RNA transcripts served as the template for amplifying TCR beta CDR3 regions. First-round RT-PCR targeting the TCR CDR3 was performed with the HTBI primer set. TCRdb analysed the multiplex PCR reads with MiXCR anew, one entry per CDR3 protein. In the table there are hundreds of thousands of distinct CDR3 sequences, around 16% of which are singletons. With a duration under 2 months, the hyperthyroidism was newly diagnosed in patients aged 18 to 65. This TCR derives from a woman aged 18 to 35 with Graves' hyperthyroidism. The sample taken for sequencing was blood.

The CDR3 DNA is TGTGCCAGCAGCCCTCTGGGGCCCTACTATGGCTACACCTTC. Translated: CASSPLGPYYGYTF. The chain uses TRBV27 and TRBJ1-2; D perhaps matches TRBD1 (5 bases). Trimming removed 6 bases at V and 3 bases at J, with 14 bases between. CDR3 size: 14 residues. The germline V gene encodes CDR1 MNHEY and CDR2 SMNVEV (reference sequence).